The following is a T cell receptor (beta chain) sequence with its context. What it recognizes is unknown. Germline V gene sequence: CDR1 ENHRY, CDR2 SYGVKD. The CDR3 runs 13 residues. Naive CD8+ T cells were CD45RO-CCR7+CD27+CD95-. This sample is drawn from a study of CXCR3-negative and CXCR3-positive naive CD8 T cells. Study-wide results and caveats: Unlike memory cells, which differed, naive CXCR3-negative and CXCR3-positive cells had similar TRBV-TRBJ usage. In CXCR3-positive naive cells, the TRB CDR3s were more hydrophobic than in CXCR3-negative naive cells.

Via 5' RACE with UMI labels, TRB cDNA libraries were prepared. From the 5' RACE reads, TCRdb lists one entry per CDR3 protein and no DNA. The record lists some 140,000 distinct CDR3 sequences, of which the ten most abundant hold 0.45% to 0.6%. The receptor comes from a human donor in good health. Some clones in this sample may be carry-over from other donors' samples. The rearrangement links TRBV10-3 to TRBJ2-1. Material: naive CXCR3+ CD8+ T cells from blood. Subset indicated: CD45RO-CCR7+CD27+CD95- naive CD8+ T cells expressing CXCR3 (TNR3+). CDR3 loop: CATTAYSYNEQFF.